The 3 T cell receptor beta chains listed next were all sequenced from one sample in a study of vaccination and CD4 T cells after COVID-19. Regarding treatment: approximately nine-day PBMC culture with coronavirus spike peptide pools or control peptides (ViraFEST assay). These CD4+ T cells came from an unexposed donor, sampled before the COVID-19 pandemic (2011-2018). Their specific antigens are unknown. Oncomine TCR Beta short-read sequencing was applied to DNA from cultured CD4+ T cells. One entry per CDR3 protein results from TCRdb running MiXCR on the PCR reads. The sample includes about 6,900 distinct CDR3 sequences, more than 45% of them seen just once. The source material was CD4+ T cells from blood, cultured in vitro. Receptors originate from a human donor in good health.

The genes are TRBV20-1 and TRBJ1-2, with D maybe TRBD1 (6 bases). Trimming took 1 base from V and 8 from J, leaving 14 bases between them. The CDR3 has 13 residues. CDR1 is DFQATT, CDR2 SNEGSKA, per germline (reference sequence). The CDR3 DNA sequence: TGCAGTGCTAGAGCCCTGGACAGCTGGGGCTACACCTTC. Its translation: CSARALDSWGYTF.

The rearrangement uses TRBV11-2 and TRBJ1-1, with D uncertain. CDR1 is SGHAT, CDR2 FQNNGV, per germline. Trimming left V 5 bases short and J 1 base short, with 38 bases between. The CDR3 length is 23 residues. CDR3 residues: CASSPQSLGSPSNGIRGNTEAFF. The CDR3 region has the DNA TGTGCCAGCAGCCCCCAGTCGCTTGGGAGTCCGTCCAATGGTATACGGGGGAACACTGAAGCTTTCTTT.

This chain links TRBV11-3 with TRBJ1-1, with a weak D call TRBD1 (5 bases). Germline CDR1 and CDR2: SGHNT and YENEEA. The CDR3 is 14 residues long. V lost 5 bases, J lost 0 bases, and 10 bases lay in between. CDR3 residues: CASSRGGLNTEAFF. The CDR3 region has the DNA TGTGCCAGCAGCCGCGGGGGATTGAACACTGAAGCTTTCTTT.